This TCR beta chain appears in the sequencing data of a study of T cells in Graves' hyperthyroidism and ophthalmopathy. The germline V gene encodes CDR1 SGHTA and CDR2 FQGTGA. This CDR3 has 15 amino acids. V trimming: 5 bases; J trimming: 1 base; junction bases outside the gene matches: 7. Researchers took RNA transcripts and amplified the TCR beta CDR3 regions from them. With the HTBI primer set, the TCR CDR3 went through a first round of RT-PCR. TCRdb recomputed calls from the multiplex PCR reads with MiXCR, one row per CDR3 protein. Of under 400,000 distinct CDR3 sequences listed, less than 15% are singletons.

The chain carries TRBV7-3 and TRBJ2-5; 7 bases agree with TRBD1. Sequenced material: blood. The clonotype originates from a woman aged 18-35 years with Graves' hyperthyroidism. The CDR3 is CASSQRGQAQETQYF. CDR3 DNA: TGTGCCAGCAGCCAAAGAGGACAGGCCCAAGAGACCCAGTACTTC.